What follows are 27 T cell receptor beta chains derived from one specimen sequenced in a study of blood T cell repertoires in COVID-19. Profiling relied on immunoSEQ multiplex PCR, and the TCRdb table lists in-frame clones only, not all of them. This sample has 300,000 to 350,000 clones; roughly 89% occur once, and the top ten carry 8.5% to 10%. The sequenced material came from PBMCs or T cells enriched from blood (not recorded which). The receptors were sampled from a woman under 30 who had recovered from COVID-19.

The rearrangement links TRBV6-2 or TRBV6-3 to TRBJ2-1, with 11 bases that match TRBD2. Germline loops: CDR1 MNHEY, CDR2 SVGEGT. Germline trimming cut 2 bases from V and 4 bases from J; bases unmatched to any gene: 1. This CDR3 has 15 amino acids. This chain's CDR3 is CASSYLAGGYNEQFF. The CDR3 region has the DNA TGTGCCAGCAGTTACCTAGCGGGGGGTTACAATGAGCAGTTCTTC.

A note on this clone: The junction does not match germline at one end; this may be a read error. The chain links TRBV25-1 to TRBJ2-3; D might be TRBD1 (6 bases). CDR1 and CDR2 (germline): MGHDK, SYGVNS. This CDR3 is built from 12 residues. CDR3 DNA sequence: TGTGCCAGCAGTGATCGGACAGCTACGCAGTATTTT. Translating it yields CASSDRTATQYF.

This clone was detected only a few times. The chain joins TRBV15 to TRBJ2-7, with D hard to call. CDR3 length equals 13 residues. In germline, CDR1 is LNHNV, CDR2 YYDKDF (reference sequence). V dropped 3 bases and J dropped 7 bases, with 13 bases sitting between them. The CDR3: CATSSGRWWEQYF. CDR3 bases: TGTGCCACCAGCAGCGGCAGGTGGTGGGAGCAGTACTTC.

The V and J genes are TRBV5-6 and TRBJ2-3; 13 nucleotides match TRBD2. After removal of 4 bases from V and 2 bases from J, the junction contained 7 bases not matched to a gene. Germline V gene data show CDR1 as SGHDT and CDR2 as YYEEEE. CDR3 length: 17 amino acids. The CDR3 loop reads CASSPGLAGDSTDTQYF. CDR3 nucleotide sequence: TGTGCCAGCAGCCCAGGACTAGCGGGGGACTCCACAGATACGCAGTATTTT.

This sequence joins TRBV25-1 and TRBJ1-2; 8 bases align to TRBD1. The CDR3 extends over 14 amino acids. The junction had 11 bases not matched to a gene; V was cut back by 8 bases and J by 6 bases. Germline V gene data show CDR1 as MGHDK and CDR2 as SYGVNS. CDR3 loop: CASAGADRGHGYTF. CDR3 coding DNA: TGTGCCAGCGCCGGTGCCGACAGGGGTCATGGCTACACCTTC.

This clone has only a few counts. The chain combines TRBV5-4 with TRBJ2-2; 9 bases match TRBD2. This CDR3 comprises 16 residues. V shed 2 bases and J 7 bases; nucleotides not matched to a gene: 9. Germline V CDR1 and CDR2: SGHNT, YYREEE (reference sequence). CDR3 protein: CASSLDISGGNGELFF. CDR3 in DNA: TGTGCCAGCAGCTTAGACATTAGCGGGGGCAACGGGGAGCTGTTTTTT.

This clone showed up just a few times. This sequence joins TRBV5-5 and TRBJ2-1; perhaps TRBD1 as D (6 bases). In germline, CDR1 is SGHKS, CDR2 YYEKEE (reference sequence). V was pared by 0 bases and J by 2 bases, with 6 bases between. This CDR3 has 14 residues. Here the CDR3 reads CASSLGDTYNEQFF. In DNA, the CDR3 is TGTGCCAGCAGCTTGGGGGACACCTACAATGAGCAGTTCTTC. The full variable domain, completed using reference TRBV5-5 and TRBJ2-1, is DAGVTQSPTHLIKTRGQQVTLRCSPISGHKSVSWYQQVLGQGPQFIFQYYEKEERGRGNFPDRFSARQFPNYSSELNVNALLLGDSALYLCASSLGDTYNEQFFGPGTRLTVL.

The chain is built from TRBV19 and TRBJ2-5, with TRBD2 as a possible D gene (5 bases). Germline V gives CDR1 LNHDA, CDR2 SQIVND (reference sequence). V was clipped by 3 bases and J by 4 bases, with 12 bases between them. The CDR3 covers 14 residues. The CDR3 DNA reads TGTGCCAGTAGTATCAGAGGGTCAGGAGAGACCCAGTACTTC. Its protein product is CASSIRGSGETQYF.

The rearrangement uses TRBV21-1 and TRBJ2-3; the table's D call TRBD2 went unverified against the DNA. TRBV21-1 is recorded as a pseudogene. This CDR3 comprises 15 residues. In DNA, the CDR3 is TGTGCCAGCAGCAGAGGACTAGAGAGCACAGATACGCAGTATTTT. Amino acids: CASSRGLESTDTQYF.

The CDR3 loop is CASSGDREGGKQYF. CDR3 sequence (DNA): TGCGCCAGCAGCGGGGACAGGGAAGGAGGGAAGCAGTACTTC. This chain connects TRBV5-1 to TRBJ2-7; TRBD1 aligns across 9 bases. Germline lookup yields CDR1 SGHRS and CDR2 YFSETQ. The junction had 10 bases not matched to a gene; V was cut back by 4 bases and J by 8 bases. The CDR3 contains 14 residues. Using reference TRBV5-1 and TRBJ2-7 for the parts outside the CDR3, the full variable domain is KAGVTQTPRYLIKTRGQQVTLSCSPISGHRSVSWYQQTPGQGLQFLFEYFSETQRNKGNFPGRFSGRQFSNSRSEMNVSTLELGDSALYLCASSGDREGGKQYFGPGTRLTVT.

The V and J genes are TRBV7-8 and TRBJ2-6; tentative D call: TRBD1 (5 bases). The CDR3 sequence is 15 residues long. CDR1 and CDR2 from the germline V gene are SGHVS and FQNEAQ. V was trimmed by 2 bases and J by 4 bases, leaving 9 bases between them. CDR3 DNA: TGTGCCAGCAGCTTATCCAGGGTCGGGGCCAACGTCCTGACTTTC. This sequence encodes CASSLSRVGANVLTF.

CDR3 DNA: TGTGCCAGCAGCTTAGGAGGGGTCACCAGACGAATGAACACTGAAGCTTTCTTT. It yields the protein CASSLGGVTRRMNTEAFF. The J gene is TRBJ1-1, the V gene TRBV5-8, with D maybe TRBD1 (5 bases). V shed 2 bases and J shed 0 bases, with 20 bases lying between them. The CDR3 contains 18 residues. Per germline, CDR1 SGHTS and CDR2 YDEGEE.

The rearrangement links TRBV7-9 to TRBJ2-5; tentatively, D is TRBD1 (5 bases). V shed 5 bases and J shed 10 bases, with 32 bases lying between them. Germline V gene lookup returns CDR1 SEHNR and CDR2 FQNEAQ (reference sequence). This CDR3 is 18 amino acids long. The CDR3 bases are TGTGCCAGCAGCCTGCAGGGATCTACTTTCGCCCGTATTGGGAACCAGTACTTC. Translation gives CASSLQGSTFARIGNQYF.

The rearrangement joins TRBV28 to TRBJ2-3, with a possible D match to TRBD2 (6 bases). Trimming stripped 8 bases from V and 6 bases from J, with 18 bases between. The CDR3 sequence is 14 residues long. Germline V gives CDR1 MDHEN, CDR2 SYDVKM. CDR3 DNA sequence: TGTGCCAGCGCCAAGGCCAGGGCGGGGGATACGCAGTATTTT. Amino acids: CASAKARAGDTQYF.

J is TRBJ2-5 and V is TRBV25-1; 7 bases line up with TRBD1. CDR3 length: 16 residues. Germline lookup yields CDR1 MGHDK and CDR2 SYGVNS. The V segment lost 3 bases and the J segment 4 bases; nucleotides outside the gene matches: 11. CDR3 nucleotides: TGTGCCAGCAGTGATTCCCTCAGGGGGTTAGGAGAGACCCAGTACTTC. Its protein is CASSDSLRGLGETQYF.

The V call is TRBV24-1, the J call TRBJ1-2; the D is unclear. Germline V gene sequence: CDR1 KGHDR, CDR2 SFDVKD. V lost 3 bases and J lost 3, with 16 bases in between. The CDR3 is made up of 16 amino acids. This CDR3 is CATSDPAGGGDYGYTF. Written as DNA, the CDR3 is TGTGCCACCAGTGATCCGGCAGGAGGCGGGGACTATGGCTACACCTTC.

CDR3 DNA sequence: TGTGCCAGCAGTCGTGGACAGGGCCTCAATCAGCCCCAGCATTTT. Encoded protein: CASSRGQGLNQPQHF. The rearrangement joins TRBV7-2 to TRBJ1-5; TRBD1 agrees at 8 bases. The ends lost 6 bases at V and 3 bases at J; junction bases unmatched: 7. Looked up from germline, CDR1 is SGHTA and CDR2 is FQGNSA. The length of the CDR3 is 15 residues.

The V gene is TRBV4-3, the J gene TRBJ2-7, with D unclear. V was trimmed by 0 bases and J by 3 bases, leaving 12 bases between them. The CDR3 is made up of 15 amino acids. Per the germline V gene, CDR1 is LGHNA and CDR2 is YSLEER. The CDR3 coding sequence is TGCGCCAGCAGCCAAGATCGGCAGGTGGTCTACGAGCAGTACTTC. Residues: CASSQDRQVVYEQYF.

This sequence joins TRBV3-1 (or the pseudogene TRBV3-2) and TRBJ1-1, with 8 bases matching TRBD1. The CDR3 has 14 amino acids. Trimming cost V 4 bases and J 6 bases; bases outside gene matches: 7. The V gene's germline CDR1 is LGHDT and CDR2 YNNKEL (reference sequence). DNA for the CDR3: TGTGCCAGCAGCCGTAGACAGGGGACGGCTGAAGCTTTCTTT. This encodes CASSRRQGTAEAFF.

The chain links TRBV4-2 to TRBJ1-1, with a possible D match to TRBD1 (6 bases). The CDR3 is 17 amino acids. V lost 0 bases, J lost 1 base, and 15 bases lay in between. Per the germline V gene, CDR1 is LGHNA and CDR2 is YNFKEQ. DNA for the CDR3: TGTGCCAGCAGCCAAGAGGGGGCGGCGGCGGGGAACACTGAAGCTTTCTTT. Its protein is CASSQEGAAAGNTEAFF.

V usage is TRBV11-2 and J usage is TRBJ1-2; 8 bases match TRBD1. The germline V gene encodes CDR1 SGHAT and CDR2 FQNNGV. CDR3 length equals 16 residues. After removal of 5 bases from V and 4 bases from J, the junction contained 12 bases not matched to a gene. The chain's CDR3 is CASSPGTGHPGYGYTF. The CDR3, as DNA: TGTGCCAGCAGCCCGGGGACAGGCCATCCCGGCTATGGCTACACCTTC.

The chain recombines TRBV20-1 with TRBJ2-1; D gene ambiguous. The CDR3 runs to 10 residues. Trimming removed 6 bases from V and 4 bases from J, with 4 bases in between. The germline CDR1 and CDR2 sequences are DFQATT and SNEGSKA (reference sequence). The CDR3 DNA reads TGCAGTGCCCCGTACAATGAGCAGTTCTTC. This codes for CSAPYNEQFF.

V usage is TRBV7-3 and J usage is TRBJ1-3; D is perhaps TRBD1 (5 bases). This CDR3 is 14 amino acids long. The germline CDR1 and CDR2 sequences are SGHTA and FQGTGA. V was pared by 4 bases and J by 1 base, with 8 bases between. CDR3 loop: CASSYGGSGNTIYF. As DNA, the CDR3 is TGTGCCAGCAGCTACGGGGGATCTGGAAACACCATATATTTT.

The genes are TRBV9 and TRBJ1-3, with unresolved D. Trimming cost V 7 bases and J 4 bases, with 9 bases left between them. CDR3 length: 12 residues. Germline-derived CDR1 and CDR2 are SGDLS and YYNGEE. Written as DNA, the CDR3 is TGTGCCAGCGGAGGGTTAGGAAACACCATATATTTT. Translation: CASGGLGNTIYF.

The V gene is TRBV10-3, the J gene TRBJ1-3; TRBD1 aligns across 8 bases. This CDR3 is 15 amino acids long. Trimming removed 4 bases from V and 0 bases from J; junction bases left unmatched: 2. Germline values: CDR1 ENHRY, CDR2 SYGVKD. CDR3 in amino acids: CAISGDRTSGNTIYF. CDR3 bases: TGTGCCATCAGTGGGGACAGGACCTCTGGAAACACCATATATTTT.

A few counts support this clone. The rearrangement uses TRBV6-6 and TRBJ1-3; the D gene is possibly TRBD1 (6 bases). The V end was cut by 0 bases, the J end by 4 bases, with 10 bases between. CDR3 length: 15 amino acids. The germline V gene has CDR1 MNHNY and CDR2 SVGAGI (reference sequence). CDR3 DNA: TGTGCCAGCAGTTACTCAGCGGGGACAGGAAACACCATATATTTT. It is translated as CASSYSAGTGNTIYF.

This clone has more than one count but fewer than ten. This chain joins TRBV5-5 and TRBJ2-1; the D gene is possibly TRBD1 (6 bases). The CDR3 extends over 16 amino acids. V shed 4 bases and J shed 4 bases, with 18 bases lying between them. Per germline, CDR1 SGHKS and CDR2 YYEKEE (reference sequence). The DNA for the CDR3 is TGTGCCAGCAGCCTCGAGGGGGAACTTCGATACAATGAGCAGTTCTTC. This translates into CASSLEGELRYNEQFF. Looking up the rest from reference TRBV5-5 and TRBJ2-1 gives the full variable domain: DAGVTQSPTHLIKTRGQQVTLRCSPISGHKSVSWYQQVLGQGPQFIFQYYEKEERGRGNFPDRFSARQFPNYSSELNVNALLLGDSALYLCASSLEGELRYNEQFFGPGTRLTVL.